This TCR beta chain was sequenced during a study of cytomegalovirus exposure and HLA in healthy donors. Study-wide results and limits: Immune exposure information comprised only CMV serostatus. Cytomegalovirus status was reportedly diagnosed by the classifier with high sensitivity and specificity.

The CDR3 sequence is 15 residues long. Trimming pared 1 base from V and 6 bases from J, leaving 16 bases between. The germline V gene encodes CDR1 SGHRS and CDR2 YFSETQ. The study ran its PCR with 60 Vbeta and 13 Jbeta primers. Clones were read by immunoSEQ multiplex PCR, and TCRdb kept only the in-frame ones, dropping some. The sample lists 150,000 to 200,000 clones; around 87% were seen once. This clone was observed a few times. What it recognizes is unknown. Sequenced input: PBMCs. The sequence came from a woman in her late teens or twenties in good health and CMV-seronegative. The rearrangement joins TRBV5-1 to TRBJ1-1; D not resolved. The CDR3 region is CASSLRVGRVAEAFF. The CDR3, as DNA: TGCGCCAGCAGCTTGAGGGTAGGGAGGGTCGCTGAAGCTTTCTTT.